This TCR beta chain was identified in a study of identical twins. Study results and limitations: Compared with unrelated sharing, twin-shared out-of-frame alpha sequences had more low-probability sequences. Sharing of beta out-of-frame sequences by twins showed a weaker excess.

Many counts were recorded for this clonotype. Its antigen is not known. Template switching added a universal primer site; cDNA carried unique molecular identifiers. Using its own MiXCR run on the 5' RACE reads, TCRdb lists one record per CDR3 protein. This table has 350,000 to 450,000 distinct CDR3 sequences, about 18% appearing once. CDR3 length: 15 residues. The V end lost 5 bases, the J end lost 5 bases, and 17 bases lay between the germline ends. Germline V gene lookup returns CDR1 SGHVS and CDR2 FQNEAQ. The sequenced material came from naive T cells sorted from blood. The sequence was obtained from a man over 45 in good health. The J gene is TRBJ2-3, the V gene TRBV7-8; D might be TRBD1 (6 bases). In nucleotides, the CDR3 is TGTGCCAGCAGCCCTGGGGGCAGGTCGAGAGATACGCAGTATTTT. Translation gives CASSPGGRSRDTQYF.